A single sample gave rise to the 27 T cell receptor beta chains below, sequenced in a study of OX40 agonist ivuxolimab in advanced cancers. Profiled with immunoSEQ multiplex PCR; TCRdb holds only in-frame clones, not every one. The table records roughly 87,000 clones, under 95% of them present only once. The specimen comprised CD4+ or CD8+ T cells sorted from blood, sampled in a trial of the OX40 agonist ivuxolimab. Source of these receptors: an adult with an advanced solid tumor such as melanoma, head and neck, liver or kidney cancer.

The rearrangement uses TRBV5-1 and TRBJ2-7; 7 nucleotides align to TRBD1. This CDR3 region has 15 residues. V shed 2 bases, J shed 2 bases, and the junction held 7 bases outside the gene matches. Germline assignment: CDR1 SGHRS and CDR2 YFSETQ. This chain's CDR3 is CASSFYGTEPYEQYF. In DNA form, the CDR3 reads TGCGCCAGCAGCTTTTACGGGACAGAACCCTACGAGCAGTACTTC. Complete variable domain (other parts from reference TRBV5-1 and TRBJ2-7): KAGVTQTPRYLIKTRGQQVTLSCSPISGHRSVSWYQQTPGQGLQFLFEYFSETQRNKGNFPGRFSGRQFSNSRSEMNVSTLELGDSALYLCASSFYGTEPYEQYFGPGTRLTVT.

The chain carries TRBV6-5 and TRBJ1-1; TRBD1 is a possible D gene (5 bases). The V and J ends lost 6 bases and 0 bases respectively, with 8 bases between them. Germline V CDR1 and CDR2: MNHEY, SVGAGI. The CDR3 sequence is 13 residues long. The CDR3, as DNA: TGTGCCAGCAGGGGGCACATGAACACTGAAGCTTTCTTT. It codes for CASRGHMNTEAFF.

This rearrangement joins TRBV14 to TRBJ1-6; maybe TRBD1 (5 bases). This CDR3 is built from 16 residues. V lost 2 bases and J lost 7, with 15 bases in between. Germline V lookup: CDR1 SGHDN, CDR2 FVKESK. The CDR3 loop is CASSQQGRGENSPLHF. Written as DNA, the CDR3 is TGTGCCAGCAGCCAACAGGGAAGAGGGGAGAATTCACCCCTCCACTTT.

The genes are TRBV5-1 and TRBJ2-3; 10 bases align to TRBD2. The V gene end was trimmed by 4 bases and the J gene end by 0 bases; junction bases not matched to a gene: 5. In germline, CDR1 is SGHRS, CDR2 YFSETQ. This CDR3 is built from 16 residues. The CDR3 nucleotides are TGCGCCAGCAGCCTAAGCGGGGGGGCGAGCACAGATACGCAGTATTTT. Its protein product is CASSLSGGASTDTQYF.

The chain uses TRBV11-2 and TRBJ1-4; D not certain. CDR1 SGHAT and CDR2 FQNNGV come from the germline V gene. This CDR3 is built from 15 residues. Between the trimmed V and J ends, which lost 6 bases and 2 bases, there was a span of 13 bases. CDR3 in amino acids: CASSFVADTNEKLFF. As DNA, the CDR3 is TGTGCCAGCAGTTTTGTCGCCGATACTAATGAAAAACTGTTTTTT.

The rearrangement joins TRBV7-9 to TRBJ2-1; 10 positions agree with TRBD2. Germline values: CDR1 SEHNR, CDR2 FQNEAQ (reference sequence). J gave up 4 bases and V 1 base, and 7 bases lay outside the gene matches. The CDR3 consists of 17 residues. DNA for the CDR3: TGTGCCAGCAGCTTAGATCTACTAGCGGGATTTTACAATGAGCAGTTCTTC. Translating it yields CASSLDLLAGFYNEQFF.

This chain links TRBV28 with TRBJ1-3; D is ambiguous. V was trimmed by 2 bases and J by 3 bases, leaving 5 bases between them. CDR3 size: 13 residues. Germline CDR1 MDHEN, CDR2 SYDVKM. CDR3 coding DNA: TGTGCCAGCAGTTTACTTGTTGGAAACACCATATATTTT. This sequence encodes CASSLLVGNTIYF.

The chain combines TRBV18 with TRBJ2-2; possibly TRBD2 for D (6 bases). This CDR3 comprises 14 residues. Germline V gene lookup returns CDR1 KGHSH and CDR2 LQKENI. V lost 6 bases, J lost 1 base, and 9 bases lay in between. This CDR3 is CASSLGGNTGELFF. In DNA form, the CDR3 reads TGTGCCAGCTCCCTCGGGGGGAACACCGGGGAGCTGTTTTTT.

The CDR3 loop is CASQTGPAETQYF. CDR3 coding DNA: TGTGCCAGCCAGACAGGACCCGCAGAGACCCAGTACTTC. The chain employs TRBV6-1 and TRBJ2-5; D might be TRBD1 (6 bases). CDR3 length equals 13 residues. Germline lookup yields CDR1 MNHNS and CDR2 SASEGT. The V and J ends lost 8 bases and 4 bases respectively, with 14 bases between them.

The chain employs TRBV9 and TRBJ2-1; D might be TRBD2 (6 bases). Germline V CDR1 and CDR2: SGDLS, YYNGEE. Trimming pared 0 bases from V and 6 bases from J, leaving 10 bases between. CDR3 length: 14 amino acids. The CDR3 spells CASSVGGSGNEQFF. CDR3 in DNA: TGTGCCAGCAGCGTAGGGGGTAGCGGCAATGAGCAGTTCTTC.

In this sample, this clone turned up once. The genes are TRBV9 and TRBJ2-3; TRBD1 might be the D (7 bases). Germline V lookup: CDR1 SGDLS, CDR2 YYNGEE. V lost 2 bases, J lost 5 bases, and 18 bases lay in between. CDR3 length equals 16 residues. CDR3 loop: CASSVLQGLGGDTQYF. The CDR3 region has the DNA TGTGCCAGCAGCGTGTTACAGGGGTTGGGGGGAGATACGCAGTATTTT.

On this clone: Other DNA sequences of this sample code for an identical CDR3. DNA of the CDR3: TGTGCCAGCAGTTTAGTGGGGCAGAACTATGGCTACACCTTC. It specifies CASSLVGQNYGYTF. The chain is built from TRBV28 and TRBJ1-2, with D tentatively TRBD1 (5 bases). The germline gives CDR1 MDHEN, CDR2 SYDVKM. This CDR3 has 14 amino acids. V lost 2 bases to trimming and J lost 2 bases, with 9 bases between them.

The chain has TRBV6-5 and TRBJ1-6; D remains unclear. Germline CDR1 is MNHEY and CDR2 is SVGAGI. V gave up 10 bases and J gave up 0 bases, with 10 bases separating them. The CDR3 is 14 amino acids. The DNA for the CDR3 is TGTGCCATCAGGAGAATCTCCTATAATTCACCCCTCCACTTT. It codes for CAIRRISYNSPLHF.

V is TRBV6-5 and J is TRBJ2-2, with D perhaps TRBD2 (6 bases). Trimming took off 6 bases at V and 1 base at J, with 9 bases between the two ends. The CDR3 consists of 14 residues. Germline values: CDR1 MNHEY, CDR2 SVGAGI. The DNA for the CDR3 is TGTGCCAGCAGGGGGACTGGGAACACCGGGGAGCTGTTTTTT. Translation: CASRGTGNTGELFF.

V is TRBV6-1 and J is TRBJ2-1, with 9 bases fitting TRBD2. V gave up 3 bases and J gave up 2 bases; unmatched junction bases: 8. Germline V lookup: CDR1 MNHNS, CDR2 SASEGT. CDR3 length equals 17 residues. CDR3 residues: CASSELVAGDPYNEQFF. CDR3 in DNA: TGTGCCAGCAGTGAGCTTGTAGCGGGAGATCCCTACAATGAGCAGTTCTTC.

The chain carries TRBV5-1 and TRBJ1-3; 9 bases match TRBD1. V was clipped by 3 bases and J by 4 bases; unmatched bases: 5. This CDR3 region has 15 residues. Germline lookup yields CDR1 SGHRS and CDR2 YFSETQ. The CDR3 reads CASSYTGTGGNTIYF. CDR3 in DNA: TGCGCCAGCAGCTACACCGGGACAGGGGGAAACACCATATATTTT.

The chain employs TRBV11-2 and TRBJ2-5; 9 bases map to TRBD1. Trimming removed 7 bases from V and 5 bases from J; junction bases left unmatched: 8. The CDR3 runs to 14 residues. CDR1 SGHAT and CDR2 FQNNGV come from the germline V gene. In DNA, the CDR3 is TGTGCCAGCAATGAACAGGGGGCTCGGGAGACCCAGTACTTC. It specifies CASNEQGARETQYF.

The chain couples TRBV7-3 to TRBJ2-5; the D is unclear. This CDR3 comprises 13 residues. Germline V gene data show CDR1 as SGHTA and CDR2 as FQGTGA. The V end was cut by 2 bases, the J end by 4 bases, with 8 bases between. CDR3 bases: TGTGCCAGCAGCTTAGGGGTCCTAGAGACCCAGTACTTC. Protein: CASSLGVLETQYF.

The rearrangement joins TRBV5-4 to TRBJ1-2; weak D call: TRBD1 (5 bases). V was shortened by 3 bases and J by 8 bases, with 17 bases between the two germline ends. The CDR3 covers 14 residues. Germline lookup yields CDR1 SGHNT and CDR2 YYREEE (reference sequence). CDR3 in DNA: TGTGCCAGCAGCTGGGGGTCGGCACCCAGGGGCTACACCTTC. As protein: CASSWGSAPRGYTF.

CDR3 in DNA: TGTGCCAGCAGCTTGGACGGAATGGACCCACCCCTCCACTTT. This translates into CASSLDGMDPPLHF. The J gene is TRBJ1-6, the V gene TRBV7-3; D unresolved. The V and J ends lost 3 bases and 11 bases respectively, with 14 bases between them. CDR3 size: 14 residues. The germline gives CDR1 SGHTA, CDR2 FQGTGA.

The chain links TRBV28 to TRBJ1-2, with 10 nucleotides matching TRBD1. Germline CDR1 and CDR2: MDHEN and SYDVKM. CDR3 length equals 14 residues. V lost 6 bases to trimming and J lost 7 bases; unmatched junction nucleotides: 8. CDR3 in DNA: TGTGCCAGCAGCCTCGGACAGGGGGTGGGTGGCTACACCTTC. Encoded protein: CASSLGQGVGGYTF.

For the CDR3, the DNA is TGCGCCAGCAGCCCCCTTACTAGCGGGAAGAACAATGAGCAGTTCTTC. Translating gives CASSPLTSGKNNEQFF. The chain combines TRBV4-3 with TRBJ2-1; 10 positions match TRBD2. The germline gives CDR1 LGHNA, CDR2 YSLEER. The V gene end was trimmed by 4 bases and the J gene end by 5 bases; junction bases not matched to a gene: 8. The CDR3 sequence is 16 residues long.

The chain links TRBV7-2 to TRBJ2-7; perhaps TRBD1 as D (6 bases). The germline gives CDR1 SGHTA, CDR2 FQGNSA. This CDR3 region has 15 residues. V lost 1 base to trimming and J lost 2 bases, with 12 bases between them. The CDR3 region has the DNA TGTGCCAGCAGCTTAGGGACAGCTTCAACCTACGAGCAGTACTTC. Translation gives CASSLGTASTYEQYF.

V is TRBV25-1 and J is TRBJ1-6; D ambiguous. The V end lost 6 bases, the J end lost 0 bases, and 6 bases lay between the germline ends. The CDR3 has 14 amino acids. Germline V gives CDR1 MGHDK, CDR2 SYGVNS. CDR3 sequence (DNA): TGTGCCAGCAGCGGGAGCTCCTATAATTCACCCCTCCACTTT. The encoded protein is CASSGSSYNSPLHF.

The chain couples TRBV10-2 to TRBJ2-5; 10 bases agree with TRBD2. V lost 5 bases to trimming and J lost 1 base; unmatched junction nucleotides: 4. CDR1 and CDR2 from the germline V gene are WSHSY and SAAADI. This CDR3 has 15 amino acids. The CDR3 is CASSSAGGVQETQYF. The CDR3 bases are TGCGCCAGCAGTTCAGCGGGGGGGGTCCAAGAGACCCAGTACTTC.

This clone was seen more than once but under ten times. This rearrangement joins TRBV7-9 to TRBJ2-7; 8 nucleotides align to TRBD1. The germline V gene encodes CDR1 SEHNR and CDR2 FQNEAQ (reference sequence). The CDR3 contains 16 residues. After removal of 1 base from V and 0 bases from J, the junction contained 5 bases not matched to a gene. This chain's CDR3 is CASSLGRDRSSYEQYF. Here the CDR3 DNA reads TGTGCCAGCAGCTTAGGGAGGGACAGGAGCTCCTACGAGCAGTACTTC.

This clone was observed once. V is TRBV29-1 and J is TRBJ2-2; no firm D call. The length of the CDR3 is 12 residues. The germline CDR1 and CDR2 sequences are SQVTM and ANQGSEA. V lost 6 bases to trimming and J lost 0 bases, with 5 bases between them. The chain's CDR3 is CSVGSNTGELFF. As DNA, the CDR3 is TGCAGCGTCGGCTCGAACACCGGGGAGCTGTTTTTT.